Each of the 26 T cell receptor beta chains below was sequenced from the same sample in a study of regulatory T cells in long-lasting Graves disease. Time point: newly diagnosed GD, antithyroid drugs for less than 3 months. Extracted RNA from PBMCs served as the source of the TCR library. Both iRepertoire HTBI primers and Arm-PCR of CDR3 regions were used to build the TCR beta libraries. TCRdb processed the multiplex PCR reads anew with MiXCR; each CDR3 protein has one entry. The data contain over 500,000 distinct CDR3 sequences, under 20% of them singletons. This sample was also put to use in a study of T cells in Graves' hyperthyroidism and ophthalmopathy.

The source was peripheral blood mononuclear cells (PBMCs), collected at new diagnosis, from a patient treated with antithyroid drugs. Receptors originate from a woman aged 25 to 39 with Graves disease.

This clonotype was detected only a few times. The genes are TRBV25-1 and TRBJ1-2, with D unclear. The CDR3 covers 13 residues. Germline CDR1 is MGHDK and CDR2 is SYGVNS. Trimming removed 3 bases from V and 0 bases from J, with 5 bases in between. CDR3 DNA sequence: TGTGCCAGCAGTGATTTAACTAACTATGGCTACACCTTC. It yields the protein CASSDLTNYGYTF.

This clonotype was found many times. V usage is TRBV12-3 or TRBV12-4 and J usage is TRBJ2-3; the match to TRBD2 covers 12 bases. The junction had 12 bases not matched to a gene; V was cut back by 6 bases and J by 11 bases. The CDR3 contains 15 residues. The CDR3 here is CASRKGTSGLLLQYF. The CDR3 DNA is TGTGCCAGCAGAAAAGGGACTAGCGGGCTTCTTTTGCAGTATTTT.

This clonotype was counted at least ten times. The chain links TRBV20-1 to TRBJ2-3; 9 bases are a match to TRBD2. V lost 0 bases and J lost 5; bases outside the gene matches: 12. Germline V gene sequence: CDR1 DFQATT, CDR2 SNEGSKA (reference sequence). The CDR3 loop spans 17 amino acids. CDR3: CSARDPTNSGSGDTQYF. In DNA form, the CDR3 reads TGCAGTGCTAGAGACCCGACGAATAGCGGGAGTGGAGATACGCAGTATTTT.

This clonotype was counted a few times. The CDR3 region has the DNA TGTGCCAGCAGCCAACAGACAGGGAATAATTCACCCCTCCACTTT. This encodes CASSQQTGNNSPLHF. This chain joins TRBV3-1 and TRBJ1-6; 7 bases map to TRBD1. CDR1 is LGHDT, CDR2 YNNKEL, per germline (reference sequence). This CDR3 comprises 15 residues. Trimming cost V 2 bases and J 5 bases; bases outside gene matches: 3.

This clonotype was seen only once. The rearrangement uses TRBV28 and TRBJ2-5, with 7 bases fitting TRBD1. The CDR3 has 14 residues. Germline assignment: CDR1 MDHEN and CDR2 SYDVKM. With 5 bases clipped from V and 4 bases from J, the junction kept 7 bases outside the gene matches. The chain's CDR3 is CASSPGTEPETQYF. CDR3 sequence (DNA): TGTGCCAGCAGTCCTGGGACAGAACCAGAGACCCAGTACTTC.

This clonotype was detected many times. The chain combines TRBV5-1 with TRBJ2-1; TRBD2 is a possible D gene (6 bases). Germline V CDR1 and CDR2: SGHRS, YFSETQ. V lost 3 bases and J 5 bases, leaving 9 bases between the germline ends. The CDR3 is 13 residues long. For the CDR3, the DNA is TGCGCCAGCAGCTGGTCGGGGGACAATGAGCAGTTCTTC. This sequence encodes CASSWSGDNEQFF. Complete variable domain (other parts from reference TRBV5-1 and TRBJ2-1): KAGVTQTPRYLIKTRGQQVTLSCSPISGHRSVSWYQQTPGQGLQFLFEYFSETQRNKGNFPGRFSGRQFSNSRSEMNVSTLELGDSALYLCASSWSGDNEQFFGPGTRLTVL.

This clonotype was counted only a few times. V is TRBV20-1 and J is TRBJ1-5; D call uncertain. The CDR3 contains 16 residues. V lost 0 bases and J lost 1, with 13 bases in between. In germline, CDR1 is DFQATT, CDR2 SNEGSKA (reference sequence). CDR3 protein: CSARDPKTSSNQPQHF. The CDR3 DNA reads as TGCAGTGCTAGAGATCCGAAGACATCGAGCAATCAGCCCCAGCATTTT.

This clonotype appeared many times. The rearrangement uses TRBV28 and TRBJ1-1; D gene ambiguous. V was shortened by 3 bases and J by 0 bases, with 11 bases between the two germline ends. This CDR3 is 15 amino acids long. Germline V lookup: CDR1 MDHEN, CDR2 SYDVKM. Here the CDR3 reads CASSFDYPMNTEAFF. DNA for the CDR3: TGTGCCAGCAGTTTCGACTACCCGATGAACACTGAAGCTTTCTTT.

This clonotype was found many times. The chain links TRBV28 to TRBJ2-3; D remains ambiguous. Trimming removed 6 bases from V and 2 bases from J, with 3 bases in between. The V gene's germline CDR1 is MDHEN and CDR2 SYDVKM. CDR3 length: 11 amino acids. The CDR3 DNA is TGTGCCAGCAGGGACACAGATACGCAGTATTTT. This sequence encodes CASRDTDTQYF.

This clonotype was recorded a few times. The V call is TRBV27, the J call TRBJ2-7; no reliable D call. Germline V gene sequence: CDR1 MNHEY, CDR2 SMNVEV (reference sequence). The CDR3 covers 15 residues. V dropped 2 bases and J dropped 2 bases, with 13 bases sitting between them. CDR3 loop: CASSLMGWGTYEQYF. CDR3 nucleotides: TGTGCCAGCAGTTTAATGGGATGGGGTACCTACGAGCAGTACTTC.

This clonotype was seen a few times. The chain has TRBV5-4 and TRBJ1-1, with TRBD1 as a possible D gene (6 bases). Germline CDR1 is SGHNT and CDR2 is YYREEE (reference sequence). Trimming took 6 bases from V and 9 from J, leaving 18 bases between them. CDR3 length: 13 amino acids. The CDR3 loop reads CASNSKGTLKAFF. Written as DNA, the CDR3 is TGTGCCAGCAACTCAAAGGGGACACTCAAAGCTTTCTTT.

The table lists this clonotype with many counts. The rearrangement links TRBV6-1 to TRBJ1-5; 7 bases map to TRBD1. The CDR3 runs to 14 residues. Germline V CDR1 and CDR2: MNHNS, SASEGT. Losses at the gene ends were 6 bases for V and 3 bases for J; bases not matched to a gene: 5. Here the CDR3 DNA reads TGTGCCAGCAGGGAACAGGGGAACAATCAGCCCCAGCATTTT. Translating gives CASREQGNNQPQHF.

This clonotype was found a few times. The rearrangement links TRBV30 to TRBJ1-1; the D is unclear. CDR1 and CDR2 from the germline V gene are GTSNPN and SVGIG (reference sequence). V dropped 0 bases and J dropped 0 bases, with 14 bases sitting between them. CDR3 length: 16 residues. CDR3 nucleotide sequence: TGTGCCTGGAGTGTACTAAGTCTGCAAATGAACACTGAAGCTTTCTTT. It translates to CAWSVLSLQMNTEAFF.

This clonotype was counted ten times or more. The chain uses TRBV11-2 and TRBJ2-1, with a possible D match to TRBD2 (6 bases). The CDR3 is 16 amino acids. The V and J ends lost 1 base and 8 bases respectively, with 18 bases between them. The germline CDR1 and CDR2 sequences are SGHAT and FQNNGV. The DNA of the CDR3 is TGTGCCAGCAGCTTAGGTCGCGGGAACCCGGGCTATGAGCAGTTCTTC. As protein: CASSLGRGNPGYEQFF.

This clonotype appeared many times. The chain combines TRBV7-8 with TRBJ2-2; TRBD1 might be the D (7 bases). The V and J ends lost 1 base and 4 bases respectively, with 16 bases between them. This CDR3 is 17 amino acids long. Germline lookup yields CDR1 SGHVS and CDR2 FQNEAQ. CDR3 loop: CASSLDPAGGTTGELFF. The DNA for the CDR3 is TGTGCCAGCAGCTTAGATCCAGCAGGGGGGACCACCGGGGAGCTGTTTTTT.

The chain has TRBV2 and TRBJ2-3, with unresolved D. The CDR3 totals 11 residues. Germline CDR1 SNHLY, CDR2 FYNNEI. With 6 bases removed from V and 10 bases from J, the gap between germline ends came to 11 bases. The CDR3 nucleotides read TGTGCCAGCAGGATTCTGCGGTCGCAGTATTTT. It codes for CASRILRSQYF.

Only a few counts were recorded for this clonotype. This chain joins TRBV11-2 and TRBJ2-1; D gene unclear. Germline loops: CDR1 SGHAT, CDR2 FQNNGV. This CDR3 is 13 amino acids long. V lost 4 bases, J lost 4 bases, and 8 bases lay in between. The CDR3 spells CASSSLVYNEQFF. The CDR3 nucleotides read TGTGCCAGCAGCTCGCTAGTGTACAATGAGCAGTTCTTC.

Note on this clonotype: Possible read error: a much larger clone is one base away. The V gene is TRBV11-2, the J gene TRBJ2-2; 9 nucleotides agree with TRBD1. Germline V gene lookup returns CDR1 SGHAT and CDR2 FQNNGV. The length of the CDR3 is 16 residues. In DNA form, the CDR3 reads TGTGCCAGCAGTTTAGGGGACAGGGACGACACCGGGGAGCTGTTTTTT. This translates into CASSLGDRDDTGELFF.

This sequence joins TRBV28 and TRBJ1-2; D unresolved. The CDR3 extends over 14 amino acids. The germline V gene has CDR1 MDHEN and CDR2 SYDVKM. V lost 2 bases and J 4 bases, leaving 11 bases between the germline ends. For the CDR3, the DNA is TGTGCCAGCAGTTTAGGACCCAGTACCTATGGCTACACCTTC. The encoded protein is CASSLGPSTYGYTF.

This clonotype was seen ten or more times. The chain employs TRBV28 and TRBJ2-7; 12 bases fit TRBD2. The junction had 2 bases not matched to a gene; V was cut back by 6 bases and J by 2 bases. This CDR3 comprises 14 residues. Germline CDR1 is MDHEN and CDR2 is SYDVKM. The CDR3 DNA reads as TGTGCCAGCAGGCTAGCGGGAGGGACCTACGAGCAGTACTTC. Protein sequence: CASRLAGGTYEQYF.

The table lists this clonotype with a few counts. J is TRBJ2-4 and V is TRBV20-1, with D tentatively TRBD1 (6 bases). Trimming removed 4 bases at V and 0 bases at J, with 13 bases between. This CDR3 comprises 15 residues. Germline loops: CDR1 DFQATT, CDR2 SNEGSKA (reference sequence). CDR3 in amino acids: CSANDRIEAKNIQYF. As DNA, the CDR3 is TGCAGTGCTAACGACAGGATAGAAGCCAAAAACATTCAGTACTTC.

The rearrangement joins TRBV14 to TRBJ2-1, with D perhaps TRBD1 (5 bases). With 2 bases removed from V and 6 bases from J, the gap between germline ends came to 8 bases. This CDR3 is 13 amino acids long. Germline values: CDR1 SGHDN, CDR2 FVKESK. CDR3 DNA sequence: TGTGCCAGCAGCCAATTCCAGGGCAATGAGCAGTTCTTC. Translating gives CASSQFQGNEQFF.

V is TRBV20-1 and J is TRBJ1-1, with D uncertain. Between the trimmed V and J ends, which lost 3 bases and 6 bases, there was a span of 14 bases. This CDR3 comprises 13 residues. Germline V gives CDR1 DFQATT, CDR2 SNEGSKA (reference sequence). As DNA, the CDR3 is TGCAGTGCTAGTGCCCCCGGGTCCCCTGAAGCTTTCTTT. Translating it yields CSASAPGSPEAFF.

This clonotype was seen a handful of times. The J gene is TRBJ2-3, the V gene TRBV6-2 or TRBV6-3, with 8 bases matching TRBD1. The ends lost 8 bases at V and 3 bases at J; junction bases unmatched: 1. The CDR3 totals 12 residues. Germline CDR1 is MNHEY and CDR2 is SVGEGT. The CDR3 loop reads CASDRGTDTQYF. CDR3 in DNA: TGTGCCAGCGACAGGGGTACAGATACGCAGTATTTT.

This clonotype was observed a handful of times. The chain is built from TRBV29-1 and TRBJ1-4; D remains unclear. V lost 1 base to trimming and J lost 5 bases, with 8 bases between them. Per germline, CDR1 SQVTM and CDR2 ANQGSEA. This CDR3 is 13 amino acids long. The CDR3 coding sequence is TGCAGCGTTGAAGGGCAGACAAATGAAAAACTGTTTTTT. Its translation is CSVEGQTNEKLFF. Variable domain in full (rest from reference TRBV29-1 and TRBJ1-4): SAVISQKPSRDICQRGTSLTIQCQVDSQVTMMFWYRQQPGQSLTLIATANQGSEATYESGFVIDKFPISRPNLTFSTLTVSNMSPEDSSIYLCSVEGQTNEKLFFGSGTQLSVL.

As for this clonotype: This clone may be a read error of a much larger clone one base away. The genes are TRBV7-2 and TRBJ1-5; the D gene is possibly TRBD1 (5 bases). V was clipped by 7 bases and J by 4 bases, with 17 bases between them. CDR1 SGHTA and CDR2 FQGNSA come from the germline V gene. The CDR3 is 15 amino acids. The CDR3 DNA sequence: TGTGCCAGCAACCTATCGGGGGGAGGAAATCAGCCCCAGCATTTT. Amino acids: CASNLSGGGNQPQHF. The variable domain in full, completed from reference TRBV7-2 and TRBJ1-5, reads GAGVSQSPSNKVTEKGKDVELRCDPISGHTALYWYRQSLGQGLEFLIYFQGNSAPDKSGLPSDRFSAERTGGSVSTLTIQRTQQEDSAVYLCASNLSGGGNQPQHFGDGTRLSIL.